The next 2 T cell receptor beta chains were all read from a single sample in a study of cytomegalovirus exposure and HLA in healthy donors (dated by TCRdb to the late 2010s). The receptor library was made with the immunoSEQ multiplex PCR assay. TCRdb retrieved this table from immuneACCESS and kept in-frame rearrangements only. Not all clones are present; in checked studies, unresolved V genes account for under half, and no reason is known for the remainder. The sample table contains roughly 190,000 clones; only one count was recorded for 86% of them. Roughly 1.5% of the sample rests with the top ten. The sequencing input was PBMCs. Every receptor here comes from a woman under 30 in good health and CMV-seronegative.

This clone has only a few counts. CDR3 sequence: CASSLVAGANTGELFF. The CDR3 DNA reads as TGTGCCAGCAGCTTGGTAGCGGGAGCGAACACCGGGGAGCTGTTTTTT. The rearrangement uses TRBV5-6 and TRBJ2-2, with 9 nucleotides matching TRBD2. The CDR3 length is 16 residues. Germline V gene data show CDR1 as SGHDT and CDR2 as YYEEEE. The trim removed 0 bases at V and 0 bases at J, leaving 0 bases unmatched.

This rearrangement joins TRBV5-1 to TRBJ1-1; unclear D gene. The CDR3 has 11 residues. CDR1 is SGHRS and CDR2 is YFSETQ in the germline V gene. V lost 0 bases to trimming and J lost 10 bases, with 7 bases between them. This chain's CDR3 is CASSLEERAFF. For the CDR3, the DNA is TGCGCCAGCAGCTTGGAGGAGCGAGCTTTCTTT.